The 21 T cell receptor beta chains listed next were all sequenced from one sample in a study of blood T cell repertoires in COVID-19. Repertoires were generated with immunoSEQ multiplex PCR, while TCRdb's copy carries only in-frame clones and drops some. This table has roughly 24,000 clones, about 89% appearing once. Material: peripheral blood. The receptors come from a man in his 70s with COVID-19, enrolled during active disease.

The rearrangement uses TRBV5-1 and TRBJ1-1; D ambiguous. The CDR3 spans 14 residues. In germline, CDR1 is SGHRS, CDR2 YFSETQ. V dropped 1 base and J dropped 4 bases, with 11 bases sitting between them. The CDR3 nucleotides are TGCGCCAGCAGCTTGCGGGGAGGCGGCACTGAAGCTTTCTTT. Translation gives CASSLRGGGTEAFF.

This clone was detected a few times. The chain combines TRBV3-1 (or the pseudogene TRBV3-2) with TRBJ1-1; D perhaps matches TRBD1 (5 bases). CDR3 length: 14 amino acids. Trimming took off 1 base at V and 7 bases at J, with 13 bases between the two ends. The germline gives CDR1 LGHDT, CDR2 YNNKEL (reference sequence). CDR3 sequence reads: CASSQAAGRGEAFF. In nucleotides, the CDR3 is TGTGCCAGCAGCCAAGCGGCAGGGCGGGGTGAAGCTTTCTTT.

The genes are TRBV6-5 and TRBJ2-4; D gene ambiguous. The CDR3 has 12 amino acids. The germline V gene encodes CDR1 MNHEY and CDR2 SVGAGI. Deletions cut 7 bases from V and 7 bases from J, with 11 bases between. The DNA of the CDR3 is TGTGCCAGCAAGTCCGACGGGAACATTCAGTACTTC. It codes for CASKSDGNIQYF.

This chain links TRBV6-6 with TRBJ1-2, with TRBD1 identical over 9 bases. Germline CDR1 reads MNHNY; CDR2 reads SVGAGI (reference sequence). With V trimmed by 4 bases and J by 8 bases, 11 bases remained unmatched. This CDR3 is built from 15 residues. CDR3: CASSFREGQGRGYTF. DNA of the CDR3: TGTGCCAGCAGTTTTCGCGAGGGACAGGGTCGGGGCTACACCTTC.

The table lists this clone with a few counts. The chain couples TRBV4-1 to TRBJ1-4, with D perhaps TRBD1 (5 bases). The V and J ends lost 6 bases and 3 bases respectively, with 8 bases between them. The CDR3 covers 13 residues. In germline, CDR1 is MGHRA, CDR2 YSYEKL. The CDR3 sequence: CASRQDPNEKLFF. In nucleotides, the CDR3 is TGCGCCAGCAGACAGGACCCTAATGAAAAACTGTTTTTT.

The rearrangement uses TRBV10-2 and TRBJ2-3, with a tentative D call TRBD2 (5 bases). CDR1 and CDR2 (germline): WSHSY, SAAADI. V was clipped by 2 bases and J by 1 base, with 13 bases between them. The CDR3 has 16 amino acids. The CDR3 DNA follows: TGCGCCAGCAGTGAGCAGCGGTGGGTAGGCACAGATACGCAGTATTTT. Its translation: CASSEQRWVGTDTQYF.

The chain combines TRBV10-3 with TRBJ2-7; 8 bases align to TRBD1. J was trimmed by 5 bases and V by 3 bases; bases with no gene match: 9. Per germline, CDR1 ENHRY and CDR2 SYGVKD. The CDR3 is made up of 15 amino acids. CDR3 in DNA: TGTGCCATCAGTGATCCTGACAGGGGCAGGGACGAGCAGTACTTC. It codes for CAISDPDRGRDEQYF.

This clone was recorded once. This CDR3 reads CASSQVEDLNPYEQYF. Here the CDR3 DNA reads TGCGCCAGCAGCCAAGTGGAGGACTTAAACCCCTACGAGCAGTACTTC. The chain links TRBV4-1 to TRBJ2-7, with D perhaps matching TRBD2 (5 bases). CDR1 is MGHRA, CDR2 YSYEKL, per germline. The CDR3 has 16 amino acids. V lost 1 base and J 2 bases, leaving 15 bases between the germline ends.

The chain joins TRBV4-1 to TRBJ1-2, with 12 bases aligning to TRBD1. This CDR3 is 18 amino acids long. The V gene's germline CDR1 is MGHRA and CDR2 YSYEKL. J gave up 4 bases and V 3 bases, and 12 bases lay outside the gene matches. CDR3 sequence: CASSHPALGQGAVYGYTF. In DNA, the CDR3 is TGCGCCAGCAGCCACCCCGCTTTGGGACAGGGGGCAGTCTATGGCTACACCTTC.

The table lists this clone with a few counts. The rearrangement joins TRBV18 to TRBJ2-5; tentative D call: TRBD2 (6 bases). The CDR3 is 15 amino acids. V lost 4 bases and J lost 2, with 14 bases in between. Germline lookup yields CDR1 KGHSH and CDR2 LQKENI. The CDR3 sequence: CASSQAGTVQETQYF. The CDR3 nucleotides are TGTGCCAGCTCACAGGCCGGGACTGTTCAAGAGACCCAGTACTTC.

This clone is a singleton in its sample. The chain uses TRBV27 and TRBJ2-3; 7 nucleotides agree with TRBD2. V was clipped by 8 bases and J by 3 bases; unmatched bases: 11. This CDR3 is 15 amino acids long. Germline loops: CDR1 MNHEY, CDR2 SMNVEV (reference sequence). CDR3 region: CASCGSRESTDTQYF. CDR3 DNA sequence: TGTGCCAGCTGCGGGAGCAGGGAAAGTACAGATACGCAGTATTTT.

The CDR3 coding sequence is TGTGCCAGCAGTCCCGGGACAGGGAACTACAATGAGCAGTTCTTC. It specifies CASSPGTGNYNEQFF. J is TRBJ2-1 and V is TRBV27; 9 nucleotides line up with TRBD1. V lost 5 bases, J lost 3 bases, and 5 bases stayed unmatched. Germline-derived CDR1 and CDR2 are MNHEY and SMNVEV (reference sequence). This CDR3 is built from 15 residues.

V gene TRBV19 combines with J gene TRBJ2-3; 8 positions agree with TRBD2. The junction had 6 bases not matched to a gene; V was cut back by 5 bases and J by 2 bases. This CDR3 comprises 15 residues. Germline assignment: CDR1 LNHDA and CDR2 SQIVND (reference sequence). CDR3 region: CASSRLAGITDTQYF. The CDR3 DNA follows: TGTGCCAGTAGTCGTCTAGCGGGTATCACAGATACGCAGTATTTT.

The V call is TRBV5-4, the J call TRBJ2-2; D remains unclear. Trimming shortened V by 0 bases and J by 5 bases, and 8 bases separated the two germline ends. CDR3 length equals 14 residues. Germline lookup yields CDR1 SGHNT and CDR2 YYREEE (reference sequence). CDR3 sequence: CASSLAGSTGELFF. In nucleotides, the CDR3 is TGTGCCAGCAGCTTGGCCGGGTCGACCGGGGAGCTGTTTTTT.

CDR3 region: CASGPERWNEQFF. The CDR3 nucleotides are TGTGCTAGTGGCCCAGAACGCTGGAATGAGCAGTTCTTC. The rearrangement uses TRBV12-5 and TRBJ2-1; D ambiguous. Germline CDR1 is LGHNT and CDR2 is FRNRAP. Trimming shortened V by 6 bases and J by 7 bases, and 13 bases separated the two germline ends. The CDR3 sequence is 13 residues long.

The sample holds a few counts of this clone. This chain links TRBV7-2 with TRBJ2-3, with TRBD2 matching 7 bases. Germline V gene data show CDR1 as SGHTA and CDR2 as FQGNSA. The CDR3 runs to 16 residues. The trim removed 5 bases at V and 0 bases at J, leaving 8 bases unmatched. CDR3: CASSQITSVSTDTQYF. As DNA, the CDR3 is TGTGCCAGCAGCCAAATCACTAGCGTTAGCACAGATACGCAGTATTTT. Variable domain in full (rest from reference TRBV7-2 and TRBJ2-3): GAGVSQSPSNKVTEKGKDVELRCDPISGHTALYWYRQSLGQGLEFLIYFQGNSAPDKSGLPSDRFSAERTGGSVSTLTIQRTQQEDSAVYLCASSQITSVSTDTQYFGPGTRLTVL.

The table lists this clone with a few counts. V is TRBV2 and J is TRBJ1-4, with D perhaps matching TRBD1 (6 bases). Between the trimmed V and J ends, which lost 4 bases and 8 bases, there was a span of 17 bases. This CDR3 has 15 residues. The germline CDR1 and CDR2 sequences are SNHLY and FYNNEI. The CDR3 nucleotides are TGTGCCAGCAGTGTTAACAGGGCTTCGAGGGAAAAACTGTTTTTT. Protein sequence: CASSVNRASREKLFF.

The chain joins TRBV13 to TRBJ1-6, with D maybe TRBD1 (6 bases). CDR3 length equals 15 residues. Germline assignment: CDR1 PRHDT and CDR2 FYEKMQ (reference sequence). Trimming left V 0 bases short and J 4 bases short, with 7 bases between. CDR3 sequence: CASSLGGAYNSPLHF. The CDR3 DNA follows: TGTGCCAGCAGCTTAGGGGGGGCTTATAATTCACCCCTCCACTTT.

The J gene is TRBJ2-7, the V gene TRBV2; D is possibly TRBD2 (7 bases). Germline-derived CDR1 and CDR2 are SNHLY and FYNNEI. This CDR3 comprises 12 residues. The V end lost 9 bases, the J end lost 3 bases, and 12 bases lay between the germline ends. The CDR3 nucleotides are TGTGCCAGTGGGGGGGCTATCTACGAGCAGTACTTC. Protein product: CASGGAIYEQYF.

V usage is TRBV4-1 and J usage is TRBJ1-4; 7 positions agree with TRBD1. Germline-derived CDR1 and CDR2 are MGHRA and YSYEKL. V lost 4 bases, J lost 1 base, and 9 bases stayed unmatched. This CDR3 is built from 17 residues. As DNA, the CDR3 is TGCGCCAGCAGCCCCGCTCCCCAGGGGGGAACTAATGAAAAACTGTTTTTT. It translates to CASSPAPQGGTNEKLFF.

This sequence joins TRBV6-5 and TRBJ2-7, with a tentative D call TRBD1 (5 bases). Trimming shortened V by 7 bases and J by 1 base, and 17 bases separated the two germline ends. Germline V gene lookup returns CDR1 MNHEY and CDR2 SVGAGI. This CDR3 comprises 15 residues. The CDR3 sequence: CASIRTTSASYEQYF. CDR3 sequence (DNA): TGTGCCAGCATTCGGACAACTTCCGCATCCTACGAGCAGTACTTC.